The rows below give T cell receptor beta chains drawn from one sample of a study of cytomegalovirus exposure and HLA in healthy donors. TCRdb's table, derived via immunoSEQ multiplex PCR, lists solely in-frame clones and lacks some. The repertoire includes 120,000 or so clones, 89% of them detected once, and roughly 2% sits in the top ten. The sample comprised PBMCs. These receptors originate from a woman aged 18 to 35 in good health and CMV-seronegative. The CDR3 runs from the conserved cysteine through the conserved F or W. D genes are given only for firm matches. Rows give clone size only sometimes, using once, few, many, or a class for an expanded clone.

clone size	V gene	D gene	J gene	CDR3 protein	CDR3 DNA
NA	TRBV29-1	NA	TRBJ2-7	CSVEDPAGGEQYF	TGCAGCGTTGAAGATCCCGCCGGCGGCGAGCAGTACTTC
NA	TRBV28	NA	TRBJ2-1	CASSLSRNEQFF	TGTGCCAGCAGTTTATCTAGAAATGAGCAGTTCTTC
NA	TRBV5-4	TRBD1	TRBJ2-5	CASSPGQGVGETQYF	TGTGCCAGCAGCCCGGGACAGGGGGTGGGAGAGACCCAGTACTTC
NA	TRBV28	NA	TRBJ2-3	CASSFLSREADTQYF	TGTGCCAGCAGTTTTCTTTCCAGGGAAGCAGATACGCAGTATTTT
NA	TRBV6-5	NA	TRBJ1-2	CASSYAAVKMYDGYTF	TGTGCCAGCAGTTACGCGGCGGTCAAAATGTATGATGGCTACACCTTC
NA	TRBV14	TRBD2	TRBJ2-1	CASSRREGYNEQFF	TGTGCCAGCAGCCGGCGGGAGGGGTACAATGAGCAGTTCTTC
once	TRBV6-1	TRBD2	TRBJ2-5	CASSEVRTSGRETQYF	TGTGCCAGCAGTGAAGTCCGGACTAGCGGGAGAGAGACCCAGTACTTC
NA	TRBV5-5	NA	TRBJ1-1	CASSAWWLGDTEAFF	TGTGCCAGCAGCGCTTGGTGGTTGGGAGACACTGAAGCTTTCTTT
NA	TRBV19	NA	TRBJ2-7	CASSIEGESYEQYF	TGTGCCAGTAGTATCGAAGGGGAATCCTACGAGCAGTACTTC
NA	TRBV5-6	TRBD1	TRBJ2-7	CASSDGTAYYEQYF	TGTGCCAGCAGCGACGGGACAGCCTACTACGAGCAGTACTTC